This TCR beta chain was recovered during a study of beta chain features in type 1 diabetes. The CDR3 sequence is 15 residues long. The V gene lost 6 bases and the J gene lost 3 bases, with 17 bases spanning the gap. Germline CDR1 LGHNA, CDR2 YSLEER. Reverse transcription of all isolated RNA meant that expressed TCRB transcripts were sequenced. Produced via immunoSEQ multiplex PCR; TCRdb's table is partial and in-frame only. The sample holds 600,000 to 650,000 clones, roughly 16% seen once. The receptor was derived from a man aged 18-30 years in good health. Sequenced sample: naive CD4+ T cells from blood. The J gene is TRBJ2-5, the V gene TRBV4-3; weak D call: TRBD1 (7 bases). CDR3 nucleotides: TGCGCCAGCAGTCAACAGGGGTGGAGGGAAGAGACCCAGTACTTC. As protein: CASSQQGWREETQYF.